This passage covers 27 T cell receptor beta chains from one sample sequenced in a study of shared clonotypes between healthy human individuals. Method: immunoSEQ multiplex PCR; TCRdb's copy keeps in-frame clones and lacks some. The table includes 1.4 million or so clones, less than 99% detected once. The sequencing input was naive CD4+ T cells sorted from blood. Subset indicated: CD45RA+ positively selected. These receptors were collected from a man aged 25-45 years in good health.

The chain uses TRBV11-3 and TRBJ1-1; weak D call: TRBD1 (5 bases). V was pared by 0 bases and J by 5 bases, with 13 bases between. The germline CDR1 and CDR2 sequences are SGHNT and YENEEA. This CDR3 comprises 15 residues. The CDR3 spells CASSLDGGSGTEAFF. CDR3 in DNA: TGTGCCAGCAGCTTAGACGGGGGATCGGGAACTGAAGCTTTCTTT.

The chain is built from TRBV6-5 and TRBJ1-2; 8 bases line up with TRBD1. The J segment lost 13 bases and the V segment lost 0 bases, leaving 13 bases of the junction unmatched. The CDR3 has 15 amino acids. CDR1 MNHEY and CDR2 SVGAGI come from the germline V gene. The CDR3 region is CASSYSTRGPTPLTF. The CDR3 region has the DNA TGTGCCAGCAGTTACTCGACCAGGGGGCCCACCCCCCTCACCTTC.

The chain carries TRBV13 and TRBJ1-1; a possible D gene is TRBD1 (6 bases). Germline V gene sequence: CDR1 PRHDT, CDR2 FYEKMQ (reference sequence). The CDR3 consists of 14 residues. Trimming took 2 bases from V and 4 from J, leaving 11 bases between them. The CDR3 bases are TGTGCCAGCAGCTTATTCAGGGGCGGCACTGAAGCTTTCTTT. Protein sequence: CASSLFRGGTEAFF. Together with reference TRBV13 and TRBJ1-1, the CDR3 gives the full variable domain: AAGVIQSPRHLIKEKRETATLKCYPIPRHDTVYWYQQGPGQDPQFLISFYEKMQSDKGSIPDRFSAQQFSDYHSELNMSSLELGDSALYFCASSLFRGGTEAFFGQGTRLTVV.

The rearrangement joins TRBV15 to TRBJ1-5; D not certain. With 5 bases removed from V and 5 bases from J, the gap between germline ends came to 7 bases. This CDR3 is 12 amino acids long. Germline V gene data show CDR1 as LNHNV and CDR2 as YYDKDF (reference sequence). The CDR3 coding sequence is TGTGCCACCAGCCGGACGGATCAGCCCCAGCATTTT. Its translation: CATSRTDQPQHF.

This rearrangement joins TRBV21-1 to TRBJ2-7. TRBV21-1 represents a pseudogene. The CDR3 extends over 16 amino acids. The CDR3 sequence is CASSKGELRSSYEQYF. The CDR3 coding sequence is TGTGCCAGCAGCAAGGGGGAATTACGGAGCTCCTACGAGCAGTACTTC.

Concerning this clone itself: Other DNA sequences from this sample encode an identical CDR3 as well. V usage is TRBV4-3 and J usage is TRBJ1-5; no firm D call. CDR1 LGHNA and CDR2 YSLEER come from the germline V gene. Trimming removed 1 base at V and 1 base at J, with 5 bases between. The CDR3 loop spans 14 amino acids. CDR3 protein: CASSQGLSNQPQHF. CDR3 nucleotides: TGCGCCAGCAGCCAAGGACTGAGCAATCAGCCCCAGCATTTT.

V and J are TRBV29-1 and TRBJ2-3, with D possibly TRBD1 on 5 matching bases. The CDR3 is made up of 12 amino acids. Trimming removed 3 bases at V and 6 bases at J, with 10 bases between. The germline V gene encodes CDR1 SQVTM and CDR2 ANQGSEA. CDR3 residues: CSVDRARDTQYF. The CDR3 nucleotides read TGCAGCGTTGACAGGGCGAGGGATACGCAGTATTTT.

This rearrangement joins TRBV7-2 to TRBJ2-3, with D possibly TRBD2 on 5 matching bases. V dropped 9 bases and J dropped 8 bases, with 6 bases sitting between them. CDR3 length: 9 residues. CDR1 and CDR2 from the germline V gene are SGHTA and FQGNSA. The CDR3 loop is CARGVTQYF. The CDR3 coding sequence is TGTGCCAGGGGAGTTACGCAGTATTTT.

The chain carries TRBV5-1 and TRBJ1-1, with D unresolved. CDR3 size: 18 residues. The V end was cut by 0 bases, the J end by 3 bases, with 21 bases between. Germline CDR1 and CDR2: SGHRS and YFSETQ. The CDR3 is CASSLAQQRWWVDTEAFF. DNA for the CDR3: TGCGCCAGCAGCTTGGCCCAACAGCGCTGGTGGGTAGACACTGAAGCTTTCTTT.

The count of this clone is one. V gene TRBV11-2 combines with J gene TRBJ2-7, with 10 bases that match TRBD2. Germline V gene data show CDR1 as SGHAT and CDR2 as FQNNGV. Trimming took 5 bases from V and 4 from J; bases not matched to a gene: 2. This CDR3 has 13 amino acids. The CDR3 DNA reads TGTGCCAGCAGCCCTAGCGGGAGTTACGAGCAGTACTTC. Residues: CASSPSGSYEQYF.

Written as DNA, the CDR3 is TGTGCCAGCTCACCACCATACGGAAGGGGAAACGAGCAGTACTTC. Protein product: CASSPPYGRGNEQYF. The chain carries TRBV18 and TRBJ2-7; D perhaps matches TRBD1 (5 bases). Germline values: CDR1 KGHSH, CDR2 LQKENI. This CDR3 has 15 residues. V was trimmed by 0 bases and J by 5 bases, leaving 14 bases between them.

The rearrangement uses TRBV4-2 and TRBJ2-5, with D maybe TRBD2 (5 bases). This CDR3 is 13 amino acids long. The V end lost 0 bases, the J end lost 6 bases, and 8 bases lay between the germline ends. CDR1 is LGHNA and CDR2 is YNFKEQ in the germline V gene. The chain's CDR3 is CASSQDPGKTQYF. The CDR3 nucleotides read TGTGCCAGCAGCCAAGATCCCGGGAAGACCCAGTACTTC.

The genes are TRBV9 and TRBJ2-2, with D possibly being TRBD1 (5 bases). Deletions cut 2 bases from V and 2 bases from J, with 10 bases between. Germline V lookup: CDR1 SGDLS, CDR2 YYNGEE. The CDR3 consists of 15 residues. The DNA for the CDR3 is TGTGCCAGCAGCGTTGCAGGGTATAACACCGGGGAGCTGTTTTTT. Amino acids: CASSVAGYNTGELFF.

The chain uses TRBV9 and TRBJ2-7, with 9 nucleotides matching TRBD2. The CDR3 sequence is 18 residues long. CDR1 SGDLS and CDR2 YYNGEE come from the germline V gene. Germline trimming cut 0 bases from V and 3 bases from J; bases unmatched to any gene: 13. CDR3 amino acids: CASSVGVLGSGSNYEQYF. Here the CDR3 DNA reads TGTGCCAGCAGCGTAGGGGTTCTTGGTAGCGGGAGCAACTACGAGCAGTACTTC.

This chain connects TRBV7-9 to TRBJ2-7; 8 bases agree with TRBD1. This CDR3 contains 14 residues. Germline V gene lookup returns CDR1 SEHNR and CDR2 FQNEAQ (reference sequence). V gave up 1 base and J gave up 3 bases; unmatched junction bases: 2. The CDR3 DNA is TGTGCCAGCAGCTTAGGGGACAGGTTCTACGAGCAGTACTTC. Its protein product is CASSLGDRFYEQYF.

J is TRBJ2-1 and V is TRBV27, with 9 bases that match TRBD2. V was pared by 7 bases and J by 4 bases, with 8 bases of the junction left unmatched. Per germline, CDR1 MNHEY and CDR2 SMNVEV (reference sequence). This CDR3 is 15 amino acids long. The CDR3 is CASTQLAGIYNEQFF. In nucleotides, the CDR3 is TGTGCCAGCACCCAGCTAGCGGGGATATACAATGAGCAGTTCTTC.

The V call is TRBV25-1, the J call TRBJ2-7, with D tentatively TRBD2 (6 bases). CDR1 is MGHDK and CDR2 is SYGVNS in the germline V gene. The CDR3 length is 15 residues. V was shortened by 1 base and J by 3 bases, with 13 bases between the two germline ends. The CDR3 nucleotides are TGTGCCAGCAGTGAATCGGGCGGGAATCTCTACGAGCAGTACTTC. Its translation is CASSESGGNLYEQYF.

The gene calls are TRBV28 and TRBJ2-3; 7 bases are a match to TRBD2. Germline V gene lookup returns CDR1 MDHEN and CDR2 SYDVKM. V gave up 2 bases and J gave up 3 bases; unmatched junction bases: 20. The CDR3 totals 20 residues. The CDR3 nucleotides are TGTGCCAGCAGTTTACCTCCCTGGACGCAGGCAAAGGGAGGGACAGATACGCAGTATTTT. It yields the protein CASSLPPWTQAKGGTDTQYF.

The rearrangement joins TRBV5-1 to TRBJ1-1; TRBD1 agrees at 7 bases. Germline CDR1 SGHRS, CDR2 YFSETQ. This CDR3 has 17 amino acids. The junction had 17 bases not matched to a gene; V was cut back by 5 bases and J by 4 bases. The CDR3, as DNA: TGCGCCAGCAGAACTACCGGTTACAGGGGCAATGCCACTGAAGCTTTCTTT. Protein product: CASRTTGYRGNATEAFF.

This chain uses TRBV20-1 with TRBJ2-3; D is ambiguous. Germline CDR1 DFQATT, CDR2 SNEGSKA (reference sequence). The V end was cut by 6 bases, the J end by 7 bases, with 11 bases between. The CDR3 is 11 residues long. The CDR3 DNA is TGCAGTGCGTGGACCTCGAATACGCAGTATTTT. It is translated as CSAWTSNTQYF.

This chain links TRBV28 with TRBJ2-3; D is possibly TRBD2 (7 bases). The CDR3 has 17 residues. The V and J ends lost 6 bases and 5 bases respectively, with 24 bases between them. Per germline, CDR1 MDHEN and CDR2 SYDVKM. The CDR3 protein is CASSLGQGRETQDTQYF. As DNA, the CDR3 is TGTGCCAGCAGCTTGGGACAAGGGCGGGAGACCCAAGATACGCAGTATTTT.

The chain joins TRBV5-1 to TRBJ2-1, with D possibly matching TRBD2 (5 bases). The CDR3 contains 14 residues. V lost 0 bases to trimming and J lost 6 bases, with 10 bases between them. Germline values: CDR1 SGHRS, CDR2 YFSETQ. CDR3 protein: CASSLVRGINEQFF. In DNA, the CDR3 is TGCGCCAGCAGCTTGGTACGGGGTATCAATGAGCAGTTCTTC.

This sequence joins TRBV11-2 and TRBJ2-7; 7 nucleotides agree with TRBD1. CDR3 length: 16 residues. Germline-derived CDR1 and CDR2 are SGHAT and FQNNGV. V was pared by 6 bases and J by 6 bases, with 17 bases of the junction left unmatched. The CDR3 region is CASRKNPGRGSVEQYF. The CDR3 nucleotides are TGTGCCAGCAGGAAAAACCCGGGCAGGGGGTCGGTCGAGCAGTACTTC. Together with reference TRBV11-2 and TRBJ2-7, the CDR3 gives the full variable domain: EAGVAQSPRYKIIEKRQSVAFWCNPISGHATLYWYQQILGQGPKLLIQFQNNGVVDDSQLPKDRFSAERLKGVDSTLKIQPAKLEDSAVYLCASRKNPGRGSVEQYFGPGTRLTVT.

The V call is TRBV2, the J call TRBJ2-7, with 7 bases lining up with TRBD1. V was clipped by 6 bases and J by 2 bases; unmatched bases: 4. Germline V gene data show CDR1 as SNHLY and CDR2 as FYNNEI. This CDR3 region has 13 residues. The CDR3 loop is CASRTGQTYEQYF. CDR3 DNA sequence: TGTGCCAGCAGGACGGGACAGACCTACGAGCAGTACTTC. The entire variable domain, with the rest obtained from reference TRBV2 and TRBJ2-7, is as follows: EPEVTQTPSHQVTQMGQEVILRCVPISNHLYFYWYRQILGQKVEFLVSFYNNEISEKSEIFDDQFSVERPDGSNFTLKIRSTKLEDSAMYFCASRTGQTYEQYFGPGTRLTVT.

With regard to this clone: The junction does not match germline at one end; this may be a read error. The genes are TRBV5-4 and TRBJ2-1; 8 bases match TRBD2. Germline lookup yields CDR1 SGHNT and CDR2 YYREEE (reference sequence). This CDR3 is built from 15 residues. CDR3 sequence reads: CASSFGSGEYNEQFF. CDR3 in DNA: TGTGCCAGTAGCTTTGGTAGCGGGGAGTACAATGAGCAGTTCTTC.

The J gene is TRBJ1-3, the V gene TRBV13; weak D call: TRBD1 (5 bases). The CDR3 extends over 17 amino acids. CDR1 and CDR2 (germline): PRHDT, FYEKMQ (reference sequence). V shed 5 bases and J shed 2 bases, with 19 bases lying between them. The CDR3 region has the DNA TGTGCCAGCAGCCTAACGACGGACATGTGGACTGGAAACACCATATATTTT. Protein product: CASSLTTDMWTGNTIYF.

The chain uses TRBV12-5 and TRBJ2-3; 9 bases line up with TRBD2. CDR3 length: 15 residues. The germline V gene encodes CDR1 LGHNT and CDR2 FRNRAP. V shed 1 base and J 3 bases; nucleotides not matched to a gene: 2. The CDR3 nucleotides are TGTGCTAGTGGTTTGGGGGCGGGAGGGACAGATACGCAGTATTTT. Its protein product is CASGLGAGGTDTQYF.